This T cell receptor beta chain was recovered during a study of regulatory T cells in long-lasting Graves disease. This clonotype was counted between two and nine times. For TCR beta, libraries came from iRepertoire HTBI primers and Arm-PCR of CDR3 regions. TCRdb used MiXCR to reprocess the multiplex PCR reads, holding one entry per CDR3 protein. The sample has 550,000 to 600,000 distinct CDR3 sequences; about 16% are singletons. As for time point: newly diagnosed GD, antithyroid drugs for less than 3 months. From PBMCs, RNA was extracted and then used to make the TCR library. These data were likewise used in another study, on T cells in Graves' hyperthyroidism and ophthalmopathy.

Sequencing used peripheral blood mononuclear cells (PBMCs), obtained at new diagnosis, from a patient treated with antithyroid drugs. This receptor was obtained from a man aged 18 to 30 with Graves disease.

The CDR3 reads CASSLDPADFEQYF. Written as DNA, the CDR3 is TGTGCCAGCAGCTTAGATCCGGCGGATTTCGAGCAGTACTTC. The chain joins TRBV11-2 to TRBJ2-7; D is unclear. Per the germline V gene, CDR1 is SGHAT and CDR2 is FQNNGV. V lost 0 bases and J lost 6, with 12 bases in between. This CDR3 region has 14 residues. Together with reference TRBV11-2 and TRBJ2-7, the CDR3 gives the full variable domain: EAGVAQSPRYKIIEKRQSVAFWCNPISGHATLYWYQQILGQGPKLLIQFQNNGVVDDSQLPKDRFSAERLKGVDSTLKIQPAKLEDSAVYLCASSLDPADFEQYFGPGTRLTVT.